The sequence of this T cell receptor beta chain was determined in a study of blood T cell repertoires in COVID-19. Membership in each cohort depended on participant-reported clinical history. Cohort 3 recovered donors had two negative PCRs, clearance, or symptom resolution. The CDR3 is made up of 16 amino acids. Germline values: CDR1 SGHAT, CDR2 FQNNGV. V gave up 5 bases and J gave up 0 bases; unmatched junction bases: 8. Only in-frame clones appear in the TCRdb table, and some are missing; sequencing was by immunoSEQ multiplex PCR. Counted here are more than 300,000 clones, 85% to 90% occurring once; the ten biggest clones make up about 9.4%.

This chain connects TRBV11-2 to TRBJ1-1; 8 bases are shared with TRBD1. Sequenced sample: PBMCs or T cells enriched from blood (not recorded which). This clonotype was sampled from a young woman who had recovered from COVID-19. CDR3 sequence reads: CASSLTRGPMNTEAFF. The CDR3 DNA sequence: TGTGCCAGCAGCCTAACCAGGGGGCCCATGAACACTGAAGCTTTCTTT.